The 3 T cell receptor beta chains presented below share a single source sample, sequenced in a study of shared clonotypes between healthy human individuals. Clones were read by immunoSEQ multiplex PCR, and TCRdb kept only the in-frame ones, dropping some. The table shows around 510,000 clones, with 90% to 97% occurring only once. The sequencing sample was made of naive CD4+ T cells sorted from blood. Noted subset: CD45RA+ positively selected. The receptor source for this set is a woman in her twenties or thirties in good health.

CDR3: CASSGTGVNTGELFF. CDR3 coding DNA: TGTGCCAGCTCAGGGACAGGGGTCAACACCGGGGAGCTGTTTTTT. The V and J genes are TRBV27 and TRBJ2-2; 10 nucleotides line up with TRBD1. Trimming at V came to 8 bases and at J to 2 bases, leaving 5 bases not matched to a gene. Germline CDR1 MNHEY, CDR2 SMNVEV (reference sequence). CDR3 length equals 15 residues.

This chain connects TRBV21-1 to TRBJ2-3; TRBD2 is the table's D call and was not checked against the DNA. TRBV21-1 is a pseudogene segment. The CDR3 spans 17 residues. CDR3 residues: CASSTELLAGVTDTQYF. DNA of the CDR3: TGTGCCAGCAGCACCGAATTATTAGCGGGAGTCACAGATACGCAGTATTTT.

This chain joins TRBV28 and TRBJ2-5; TRBD2 aligns across 13 bases. The J call is uncertain, as TRBJ2-7 better fits the DNA end. The CDR3 length is 16 residues. Germline values: CDR1 MDHEN, CDR2 SYDVKM. CDR3 in DNA: TGTGCCACCTCCACTAGCGGGAGGGATAGCTCCTACGAGCAGTACTTC. Its translation is CATSTSGRDSSYEQYF.